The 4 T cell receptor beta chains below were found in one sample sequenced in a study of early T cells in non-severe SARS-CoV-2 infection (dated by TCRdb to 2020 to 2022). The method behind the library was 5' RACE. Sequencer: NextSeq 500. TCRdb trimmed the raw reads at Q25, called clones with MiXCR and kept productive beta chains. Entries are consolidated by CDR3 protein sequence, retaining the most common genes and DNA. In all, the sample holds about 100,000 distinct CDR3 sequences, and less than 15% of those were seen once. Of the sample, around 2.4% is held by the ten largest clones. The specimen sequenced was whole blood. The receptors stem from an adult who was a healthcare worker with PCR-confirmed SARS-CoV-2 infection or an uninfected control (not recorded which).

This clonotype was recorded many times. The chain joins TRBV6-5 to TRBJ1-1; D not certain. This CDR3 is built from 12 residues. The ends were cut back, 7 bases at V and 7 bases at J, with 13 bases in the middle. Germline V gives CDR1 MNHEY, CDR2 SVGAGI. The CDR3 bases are TGTGCCAGCAACGCCCTCGCGGGTGAAGCTTTCTTT. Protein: CASNALAGEAFF.

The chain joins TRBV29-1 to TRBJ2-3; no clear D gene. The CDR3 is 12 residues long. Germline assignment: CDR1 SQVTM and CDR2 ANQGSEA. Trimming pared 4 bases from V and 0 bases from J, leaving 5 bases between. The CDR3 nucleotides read TGCAGCGTTGGGCACAGCACAGATACGCAGTATTTT. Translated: CSVGHSTDTQYF.

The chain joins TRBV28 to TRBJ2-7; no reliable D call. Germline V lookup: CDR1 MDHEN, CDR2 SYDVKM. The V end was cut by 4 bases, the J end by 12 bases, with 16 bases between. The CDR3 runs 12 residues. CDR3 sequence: CASSYQRYGGYF. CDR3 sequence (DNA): TGTGCCAGCAGTTATCAGCGCTACGGCGGGTACTTC.

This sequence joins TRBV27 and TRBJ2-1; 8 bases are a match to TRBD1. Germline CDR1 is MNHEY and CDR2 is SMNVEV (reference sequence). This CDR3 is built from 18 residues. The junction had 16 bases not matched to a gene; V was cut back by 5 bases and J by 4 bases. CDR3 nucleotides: TGTGCCAGCAGTCCACTTCCCGCCTACAGGGGGGAGTACAATGAGCAGTTCTTC. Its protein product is CASSPLPAYRGEYNEQFF.